This T cell receptor beta chain derives from a study of blood T cell repertoires in COVID-19. Overall study: Samples taken during acute and convalescent COVID-19 were collected in the United States, Italy and Spain. The analysed material was cDNA or gDNA that came from T cells, B-cell-depleted T cells, or PBMCs.

In the original processing: Estimation of nucleated cell counts relied on the amplification of reference gene primers. Here immunoSEQ multiplex PCR was the method, and the copy in TCRdb shows in-frame clones only, minus some. That table gives V, J and clone size, and the DNA gave D and trimming. The sample yields 95,000 to 100,000 clones, around 90% seen once. V lost 4 bases and J lost 0; bases outside the gene matches: 7. The germline gives CDR1 SGHRS, CDR2 YFSETQ. This CDR3 has 17 amino acids. Sequencing used peripheral blood. This chain connects TRBV5-1 to TRBJ2-6, with 7 positions matching TRBD1. The clonotype was recovered from a man aged 45-65 years with acute or convalescent COVID-19. The CDR3 sequence is CASSLRDRDSGANVLTF. The CDR3 DNA reads as TGCGCCAGCAGCCTCCGGGACAGAGACTCTGGGGCCAACGTCCTGACTTTC.